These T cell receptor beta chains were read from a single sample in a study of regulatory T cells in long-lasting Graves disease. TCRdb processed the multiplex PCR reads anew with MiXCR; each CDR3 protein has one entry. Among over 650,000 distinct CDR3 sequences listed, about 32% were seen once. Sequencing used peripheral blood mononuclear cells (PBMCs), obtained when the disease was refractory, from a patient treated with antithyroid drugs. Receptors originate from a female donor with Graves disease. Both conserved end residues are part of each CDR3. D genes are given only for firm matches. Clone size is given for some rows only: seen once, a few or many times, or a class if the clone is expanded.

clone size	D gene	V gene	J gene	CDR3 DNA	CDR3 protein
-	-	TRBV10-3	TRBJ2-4	TGTGCCATCAGTTCGGTGGGGGCCAAAAACATTCAGTACTTC	CAISSVGAKNIQYF
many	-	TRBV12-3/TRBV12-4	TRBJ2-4	TGTGCCAGCACCGCATACATTCCGGGCGGGGTTGGGAACATTCAGTACTTC	CASTAYIPGGVGNIQYF
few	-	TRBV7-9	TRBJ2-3	TGTGCCAGCAGCCCCCAATGGGGGAGACGCACAGATACGCAGTATTTT	CASSPQWGRRTDTQYF
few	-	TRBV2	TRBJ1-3	TGTGCCAGCAGTACCGGACAGCCTAGAGACACCATATATTTT	CASSTGQPRDTIYF
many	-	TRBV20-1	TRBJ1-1	TGCAGTGCTAGAGTGGCGAACACTGAAGCTTTCTTT	CSARVANTEAFF
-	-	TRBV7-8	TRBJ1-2	TGTGCCAGCAGCCCTCGGCCCGGAGAGGGCTATGGCTACACCTTC	CASSPRPGEGYGYTF
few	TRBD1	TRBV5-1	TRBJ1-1	TGTGCCAGCAGCTCTCAGGGGGCGTTTTCTGAAGCTTTCTTT	CASSSQGAFSEAFF
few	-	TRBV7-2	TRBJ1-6	TGTGCCAGCAGCTTAGGGCCGGGGTCCGAGCCAGATAATTCACCCCTCCACTTT	CASSLGPGSEPDNSPLHF
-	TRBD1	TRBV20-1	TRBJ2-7	TGCAGTGCTAGGGACAGGCTAGATTACGAGCAGTACTTC	CSARDRLDYEQYF
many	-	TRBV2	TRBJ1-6	TGTGCCAGCAGTGAATACGTAGGGACCCTCCACTTT	CASSEYVGTLHF
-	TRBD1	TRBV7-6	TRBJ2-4	TGTGCCAGCAGCTTAGGACAGGGGGGAAGCATTCAGTACTTC	CASSLGQGGSIQYF
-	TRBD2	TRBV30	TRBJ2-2	TGTGCCTGGAGTGTTATGCCGGGAGGGCCGGGCGGGGAGCTGTTTTTT	CAWSVMPGGPGGELFF
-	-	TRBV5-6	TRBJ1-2	TGTGCCAGCAGCTTGAAGGGCCGGGATGGCTACACCTTC	CASSLKGRDGYTF
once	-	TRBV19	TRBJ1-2	TGTGCCAGTAGTATTACGGGGACAAACTATGGCTACACCTTC	CASSITGTNYGYTF
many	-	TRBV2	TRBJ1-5	TGTGCCAGCAGTTGGGGATCGGGTCAGCCCCAGCATTTT	CASSWGSGQPQHF
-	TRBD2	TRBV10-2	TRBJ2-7	TGCGCCAGCAGATTGGCTAGCGGGAGGTCGTACGAGCAGTACTTC	CASRLASGRSYEQYF
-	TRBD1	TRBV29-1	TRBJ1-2	TGCAGCGTGTACTGGGACAGCCTACAAGGCTACACCTTC	CSVYWDSLQGYTF
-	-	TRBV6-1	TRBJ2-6	TGTGCCAGCAGGCGACCGAGCAGGACTGGGGCCAACGTCCTGACTTTC	CASRRPSRTGANVLTF
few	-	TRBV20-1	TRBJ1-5	TGCAGTGCTAGAGACAGGGGCTCTTATCAGCCCCAGCATTTT	CSARDRGSYQPQHF
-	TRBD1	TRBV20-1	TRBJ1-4	TGCAGTGCTAGAGGATTGGGGACAGAGGAAGAAAAACTGTTTTTT	CSARGLGTEEEKLFF
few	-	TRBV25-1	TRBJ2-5	TGTGCCAGCAACAATAAACAGGGCCCGGAGACCCAGTACTTC	CASNNKQGPETQYF
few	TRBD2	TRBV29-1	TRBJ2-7	TGCAGCGTGAGTGAACTAGCGGGAGTCTCTACCTACGAGCAGTACTTC	CSVSELAGVSTYEQYF
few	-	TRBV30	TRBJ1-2	TGTGCCTGGAGTACTGGACACGGAAACTATGGCTACACCTTC	CAWSTGHGNYGYTF
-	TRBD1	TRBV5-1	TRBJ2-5	TGCGCCAGCAGCAAGTTGGACAGGCCGCAAGAGACCCAGTACTTC	CASSKLDRPQETQYF
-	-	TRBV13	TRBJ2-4	TGTGCCAGCAGCTCCTCCCCCCCGGACAGCCAGTACTTC	CASSSSPPDSQYF
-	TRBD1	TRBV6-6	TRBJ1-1	TGTGCCAGCAGTTACTCGGGTACAGGGGGCTTCATGGACACTGAAGCTTTCTTT	CASSYSGTGGFMDTEAFF
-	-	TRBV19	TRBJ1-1	TGTGCCAGTATTGGTCATGACAGAACCGATGAAGCTTTCTTT	CASIGHDRTDEAFF
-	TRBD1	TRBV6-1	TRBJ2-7	TGTGCCAGCAGTAGACAGGGGGAACCCTACGAGCAGTACTTC	CASSRQGEPYEQYF
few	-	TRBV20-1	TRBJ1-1	TGCAGTGCTAGAGATCGTTCCCAGGGCGGCGGGACTGAAGCTTTCTTT	CSARDRSQGGGTEAFF
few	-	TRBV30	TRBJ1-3	TGTGCCTGGAGCGGGACCTGGGGTGGAAACACCATATATTTT	CAWSGTWGGNTIYF
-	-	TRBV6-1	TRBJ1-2	TGTGCCAGCAGAAAAGATTTCGCTAACTATGGCTACACCTTC	CASRKDFANYGYTF
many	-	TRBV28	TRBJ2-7	TGTGCCAGCAGCCCAGCGGTAGGGATCAGTTCCTACGAGCAGTACTTC	CASSPAVGISSYEQYF
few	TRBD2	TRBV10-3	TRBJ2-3	TGTGCCATCAGCCAGCTGGGGACTAGCATGAAAGATACGCAGTATTTT	CAISQLGTSMKDTQYF
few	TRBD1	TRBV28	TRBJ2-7	TGTGCCAGCAGTTTGATTGACAGGGGCTACGAGCAGTACTTC	CASSLIDRGYEQYF
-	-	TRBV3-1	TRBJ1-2	TGTGCCAGCAGCCAAGAACCCCCCAACTATGGCTACACCTTC	CASSQEPPNYGYTF
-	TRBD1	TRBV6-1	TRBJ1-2	TGTGCCAGCAGCAGAACAGGGGTGGATATTAAGGCAGGCTACACCTTC	CASSRTGVDIKAGYTF
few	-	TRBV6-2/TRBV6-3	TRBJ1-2	TGTGCCAGCAGTCCCCAGGGGTGGCATGGCTACACCTTC	CASSPQGWHGYTF
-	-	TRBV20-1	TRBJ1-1	TGCAGTGCTAGTAGGAACCCAGGAGGTACTGAAGCTTTCTTT	CSASRNPGGTEAFF
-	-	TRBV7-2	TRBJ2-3	TGTGCCAGCAGCTTATACGAGTCACACACAGATACGCAGTATTTT	CASSLYESHTDTQYF
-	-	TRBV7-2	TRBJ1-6	TGTGCCAGCAGGCCCGGGTCTAATTCACCCCTCCACTTT	CASRPGSNSPLHF
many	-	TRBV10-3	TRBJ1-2	TGTGCCACTGCCAACGATAACTATGGCTACACCTTC	CATANDNYGYTF
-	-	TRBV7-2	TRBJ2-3	TGTGCCAGCAGCTCGGGAGGGGGCGCAGATACGCAGTATTTT	CASSSGGGADTQYF
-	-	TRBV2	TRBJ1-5	TGTGCCAGCAGTGAAGGGACAGCCGATAGCAATCAGCCCCAGCATTTT	CASSEGTADSNQPQHF
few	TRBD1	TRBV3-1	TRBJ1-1	TGTGCCAGCAGCCAAGATCGGGACAGCTGGACTGAAGCTTTCTTT	CASSQDRDSWTEAFF
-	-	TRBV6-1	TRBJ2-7	TGTGCCAGCAAACCGGTAACGGGGGACCTTCGGTACGAGCAGTACTTC	CASKPVTGDLRYEQYF
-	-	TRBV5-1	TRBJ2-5	TGCGCCAGCAGCTTGAGGCCAATGGGAGAAGAGACCCAGTACTTC	CASSLRPMGEETQYF